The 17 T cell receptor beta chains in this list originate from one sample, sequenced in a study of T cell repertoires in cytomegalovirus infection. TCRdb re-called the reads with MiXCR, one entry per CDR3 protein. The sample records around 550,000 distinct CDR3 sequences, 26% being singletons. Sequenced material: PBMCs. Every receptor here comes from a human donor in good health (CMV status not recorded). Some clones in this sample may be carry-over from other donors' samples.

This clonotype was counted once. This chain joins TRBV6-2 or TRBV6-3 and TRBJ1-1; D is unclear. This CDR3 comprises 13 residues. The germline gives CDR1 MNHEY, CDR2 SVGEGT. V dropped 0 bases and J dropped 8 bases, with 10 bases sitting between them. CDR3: CASSYSAGSEAFF. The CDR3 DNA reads TGTGCCAGCAGTTACTCGGCAGGCTCGGAAGCTTTCTTT.

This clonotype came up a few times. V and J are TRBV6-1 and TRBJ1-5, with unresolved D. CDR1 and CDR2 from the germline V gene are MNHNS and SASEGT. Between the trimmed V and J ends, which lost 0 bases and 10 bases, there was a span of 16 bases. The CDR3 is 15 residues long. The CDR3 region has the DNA TGTGCCAGCAGTGAAGCGCTTCTTGAAGCACGACCCCAGCATTTT. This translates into CASSEALLEARPQHF.

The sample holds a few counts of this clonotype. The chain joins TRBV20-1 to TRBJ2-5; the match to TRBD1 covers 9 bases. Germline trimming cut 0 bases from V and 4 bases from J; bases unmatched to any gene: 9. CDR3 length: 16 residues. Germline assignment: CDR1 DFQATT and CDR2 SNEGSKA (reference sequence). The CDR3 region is CSARDPGTGRLETQYF. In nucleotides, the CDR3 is TGCAGTGCTAGAGACCCCGGGACAGGGCGCTTAGAGACCCAGTACTTC.

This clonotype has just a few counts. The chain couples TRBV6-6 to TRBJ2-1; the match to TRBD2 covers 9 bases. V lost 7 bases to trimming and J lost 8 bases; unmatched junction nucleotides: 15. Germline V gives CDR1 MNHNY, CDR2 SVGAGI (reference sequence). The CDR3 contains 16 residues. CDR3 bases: TGTGCCAGCACCATTAGCGGGAGAGGCCGTGGCGATGAGCAGTTCTTC. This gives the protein CASTISGRGRGDEQFF.

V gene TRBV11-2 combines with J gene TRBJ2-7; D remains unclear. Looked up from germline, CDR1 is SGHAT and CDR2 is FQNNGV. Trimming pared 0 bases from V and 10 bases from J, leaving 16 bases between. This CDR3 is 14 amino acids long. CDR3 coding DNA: TGTGCCAGCAGCTTAGAGGCCGTCCCGGCGAGACAGTACTTC. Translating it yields CASSLEAVPARQYF.

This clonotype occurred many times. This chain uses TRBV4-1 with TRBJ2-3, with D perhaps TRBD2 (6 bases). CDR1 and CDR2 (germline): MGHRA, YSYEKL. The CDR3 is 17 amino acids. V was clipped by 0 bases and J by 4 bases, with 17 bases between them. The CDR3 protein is CASSQDGAGIAADTQYF. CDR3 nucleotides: TGCGCCAGCAGCCAAGATGGAGCAGGGATAGCGGCAGATACGCAGTATTTT.

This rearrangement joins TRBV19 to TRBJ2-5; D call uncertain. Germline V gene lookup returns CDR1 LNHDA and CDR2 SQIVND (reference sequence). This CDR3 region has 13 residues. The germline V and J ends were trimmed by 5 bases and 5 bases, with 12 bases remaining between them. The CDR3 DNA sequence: TGTGCCAGTAGTCCCGCAACGATGGAGACCCAGTACTTC. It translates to CASSPATMETQYF.

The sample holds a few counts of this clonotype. CDR3 loop: CASRVDRDSEAFF. The DNA for the CDR3 is TGTGCCAGTAGGGTGGACAGGGACTCTGAAGCTTTCTTT. The chain is built from TRBV19 and TRBJ1-1, with 8 bases matching TRBD1. This CDR3 region has 13 residues. J was trimmed by 6 bases and V by 6 bases; bases with no gene match: 6. CDR1 LNHDA and CDR2 SQIVND come from the germline V gene (reference sequence).

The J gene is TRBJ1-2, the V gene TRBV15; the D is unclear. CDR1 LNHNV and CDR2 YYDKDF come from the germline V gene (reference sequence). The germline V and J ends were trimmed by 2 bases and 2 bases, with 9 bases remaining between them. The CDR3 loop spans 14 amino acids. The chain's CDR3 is CATSRSGSNYGYTF. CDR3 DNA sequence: TGTGCCACCAGCAGATCCGGGTCGAACTATGGCTACACCTTC.

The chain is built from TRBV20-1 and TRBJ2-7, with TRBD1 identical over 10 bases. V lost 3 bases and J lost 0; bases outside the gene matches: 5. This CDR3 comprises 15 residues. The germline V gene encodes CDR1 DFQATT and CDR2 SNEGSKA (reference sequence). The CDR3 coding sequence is TGCAGTGCTAGGGGCCGGGACAGGGGCTCCTACGAGCAGTACTTC. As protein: CSARGRDRGSYEQYF.

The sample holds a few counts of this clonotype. In DNA, the CDR3 is TGTGCCAGCAGTGCACCCCAGGGATCCGGGGAGCTGTTTTTT. It encodes CASSAPQGSGELFF. The chain recombines TRBV6-1 with TRBJ2-2, with a possible D match to TRBD1 (5 bases). Germline-derived CDR1 and CDR2 are MNHNS and SASEGT. V lost 4 bases to trimming and J lost 6 bases, with 12 bases between them. The length of the CDR3 is 14 residues.

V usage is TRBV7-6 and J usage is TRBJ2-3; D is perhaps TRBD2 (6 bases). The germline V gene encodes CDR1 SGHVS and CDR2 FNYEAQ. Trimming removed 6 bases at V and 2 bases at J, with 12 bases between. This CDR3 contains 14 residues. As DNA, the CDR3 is TGTGCCAGCAGTCGTGCGGGGTTCACAGATACGCAGTATTTT. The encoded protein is CASSRAGFTDTQYF. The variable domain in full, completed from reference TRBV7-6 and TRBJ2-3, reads GAGVSQSPRYKVTKRGQDVALRCDPISGHVSLYWYRQALGQGPEFLTYFNYEAQQDKSGLPNDRFSAERPEGSISTLTIQRTEQRDSAMYRCASSRAGFTDTQYFGPGTRLTVL.

In DNA form, the CDR3 reads TGTGCCAGCAGTCAGACAGGGCACTACGAGCAGTACTTC. Translated, it gives CASSQTGHYEQYF. The chain employs TRBV25-1 and TRBJ2-7, with 7 positions matching TRBD1. The length of the CDR3 is 13 residues. The germline V gene encodes CDR1 MGHDK and CDR2 SYGVNS. V lost 5 bases to trimming and J lost 3 bases; unmatched junction nucleotides: 4.

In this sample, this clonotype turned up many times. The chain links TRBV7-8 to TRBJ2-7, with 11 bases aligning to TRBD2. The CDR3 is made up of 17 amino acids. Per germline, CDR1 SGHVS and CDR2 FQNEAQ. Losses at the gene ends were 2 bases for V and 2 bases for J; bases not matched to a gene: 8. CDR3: CASSLKGLAEPAYEQYF. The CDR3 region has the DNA TGTGCCAGCAGCTTAAAGGGACTAGCGGAACCCGCCTACGAGCAGTACTTC. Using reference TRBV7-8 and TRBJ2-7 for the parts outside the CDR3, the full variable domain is GAGVSQSPRYKVAKRGQDVALRCDPISGHVSLFWYQQALGQGPEFLTYFQNEAQLDKSGLPSDRFFAERPEGSVSTLKIQRTQQEDSAVYLCASSLKGLAEPAYEQYFGPGTRLTVT.

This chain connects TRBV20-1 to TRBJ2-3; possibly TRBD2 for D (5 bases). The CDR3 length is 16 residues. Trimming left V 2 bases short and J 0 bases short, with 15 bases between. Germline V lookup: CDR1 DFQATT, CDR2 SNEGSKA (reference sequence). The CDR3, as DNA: TGCAGTGCTAGACCTTGGAGCGGTGCTAGCACAGATACGCAGTATTTT. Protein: CSARPWSGASTDTQYF.

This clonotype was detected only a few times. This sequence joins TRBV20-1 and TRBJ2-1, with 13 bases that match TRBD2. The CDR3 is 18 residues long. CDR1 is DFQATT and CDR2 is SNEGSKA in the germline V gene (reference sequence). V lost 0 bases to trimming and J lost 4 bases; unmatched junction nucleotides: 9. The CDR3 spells CSARDLTSGRPRYNEQFF. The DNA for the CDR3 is TGCAGTGCTAGAGATCTGACTAGCGGGAGGCCTAGGTACAATGAGCAGTTCTTC.

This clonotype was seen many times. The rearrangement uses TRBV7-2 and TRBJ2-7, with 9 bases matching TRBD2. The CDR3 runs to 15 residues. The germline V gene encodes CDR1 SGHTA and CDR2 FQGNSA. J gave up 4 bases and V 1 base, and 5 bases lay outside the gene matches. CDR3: CASSLDPSGNYEQYF. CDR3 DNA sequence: TGTGCCAGCAGCTTAGACCCTAGCGGGAATTACGAGCAGTACTTC. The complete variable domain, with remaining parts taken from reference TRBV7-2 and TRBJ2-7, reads GAGVSQSPSNKVTEKGKDVELRCDPISGHTALYWYRQSLGQGLEFLIYFQGNSAPDKSGLPSDRFSAERTGGSVSTLTIQRTQQEDSAVYLCASSLDPSGNYEQYFGPGTRLTVT.